Given below is one TCR beta chain in context. The sample belongs to a study of blood T cell repertoires in COVID-19. As for the study in general: Material from acute and convalescent COVID-19 was sourced from the United States, Italy and Spain. Nucleic acid was either cDNA or gDNA, and it came from T cells, B-cell-depleted T cells, or PBMCs.

Per the authors' pipeline: Reference gene primer amplification in the assay estimated nucleated cell counts. Assay used: immunoSEQ multiplex PCR; TCRdb lists only in-frame clones, some missing. V and J calls and clone size are given by that table; D and trimming were obtained from the DNA. This sample has under 150,000 clones; 77% occur once, and the top ten carry roughly 20%. The V gene's germline CDR1 is MNHEY and CDR2 SVGEGT. Deletions cut 0 bases from V and 5 bases from J, with 7 bases between. The CDR3 is 13 residues long. The chain has TRBV6-2 or TRBV6-3 and TRBJ1-1; no clear D. The material sequenced was peripheral blood. This receptor was obtained from a man older than 75 with acute or convalescent COVID-19. This CDR3 is CASSYSTGTEAFF. CDR3 DNA sequence: TGTGCCAGCAGTTACTCGACGGGAACTGAAGCTTTCTTT.